This is a list of T cell receptor beta chains from one sample in a study of T cells after yellow fever vaccination. One entry per CDR3 protein results from TCRdb running MiXCR on the 5' RACE reads. The sample includes about 240,000 distinct CDR3 sequences, around 7% seen only once; the top ten take about 0.85%. This specimen was CD4+ T cells sorted from PBMCs, taken 15 days after the yellow fever booster vaccination. The receptors derive from a young man who received the YFV17D yellow fever vaccine. CDR3s include the opening cysteine and the closing phenylalanine or tryptophan. A D gene is named only where the DNA matches it firmly. Rows may omit the clone size; those that give it use once, few, many or a size class.

V gene	D gene	clone size	J gene	CDR3 DNA	CDR3 protein
TRBV6-5	TRBD1	few	TRBJ1-4	TGTGCCAGCAGTACTACCGGGACAGGGAATGAAAAACTGTTTTTT	CASSTTGTGNEKLFF
TRBV5-6	.	few	TRBJ2-3	TGTGCCAGCAGCAGGACCGGGACGTCTCAGTATTTT	CASSRTGTSQYF
TRBV6-2/TRBV6-3	TRBD1	few	TRBJ2-7	TGTGCCAGCAGCTTATGGACAGGGGCCGAGCAGTACTTC	CASSLWTGAEQYF
TRBV29-1	TRBD2	many	TRBJ2-3	TGCAGCGTTGGCCGGGAGGAAGATACGCAGTATTTT	CSVGREEDTQYF
TRBV15	TRBD2	few	TRBJ2-7	TGTGCCACCAGCAGCCCAGGGAGGGGCTACGAGCAGTACTTC	CATSSPGRGYEQYF
TRBV12-3/TRBV12-4	.	few	TRBJ2-7	TGTGCCAGCAGTCGACAGCGCTCCTACGAGCAGTACTTC	CASSRQRSYEQYF
TRBV29-1	TRBD2	many	TRBJ2-2	TGCAGCGTCGCACTAGCGGGGGGGGTCACCGGGGAGCTGTTTTTT	CSVALAGGVTGELFF
TRBV7-2	.	.	TRBJ2-5	TGTGCCAGCAGCTTAGTTTTCGAAGAGACCCAGTACTTC	CASSLVFEETQYF
TRBV4-3	.	.	TRBJ2-7	TGCGCCAGCAGCCAACAACACAGGACTGCCTACTACGAGCAGTACTTC	CASSQQHRTAYYEQYF
TRBV7-9	.	.	TRBJ2-1	TGTGCCAGCAGCTTAATGGCACTAGACAATGAGCAGTTCTTC	CASSLMALDNEQFF
TRBV5-1	TRBD2	few	TRBJ2-1	TGCGCCAGCAGCGCGGGAAGCGGGAACAATGAGCAGTTCTTC	CASSAGSGNNEQFF
TRBV6-1	.	.	TRBJ1-6	TGTGCCAGCACCCCACAGGGTCGGAGCTCCTATAATTCACCCCTCCACTTT	CASTPQGRSSYNSPLHF
TRBV20-1	.	many	TRBJ2-7	TGCAGTGCTAGGGGATCTATATCCTACGAGCAGTACTTC	CSARGSISYEQYF
TRBV5-1	.	few	TRBJ2-1	TGCGCCAGCAGCTTGGCCTTTGCGTCCAATGAGCAGTTCTTC	CASSLAFASNEQFF
TRBV23-1	.	few	TRBJ2-5	TGCGCCAGCACCCCTTACTGGGAGACCCAGTACTTC	CASTPYWETQYF
TRBV7-9	TRBD2	few	TRBJ2-5	TGTGCCAGCAGTCGCGCTAGCGGCCCGCAAGAGACCCAGTACTTC	CASSRASGPQETQYF
TRBV5-1	.	many	TRBJ2-5	TGCGCCAGCAGCTTGTCCGGCGGTAGCGGTCAAGAGACCCAGTACTTC	CASSLSGGSGQETQYF
TRBV5-5	TRBD2	many	TRBJ2-1	TGTGCCAGCACCCTAACTGGACTAGCGGGAGTAGAGCAGTTCTTC	CASTLTGLAGVEQFF
TRBV6-2/TRBV6-3	.	few	TRBJ2-2	TGTGCCAGCAGAAGGAGTACCGGGGAGCTGTTTTTT	CASRRSTGELFF
TRBV20-1	.	few	TRBJ1-2	TGCAGTGCTAGAGAGGGGGGGGTTATCGGTGGCTACACCTTC	CSAREGGVIGGYTF
TRBV28	.	many	TRBJ2-2	TGTGCCAGCACCGGCCGCGGGGTGAACACCGGGGAGCTGTTTTTT	CASTGRGVNTGELFF
TRBV10-3	TRBD1	few	TRBJ1-4	TGTGCCACTAGGGGACAGGGGCAGGAAAAACTGTTTTTT	CATRGQGQEKLFF
TRBV7-2	TRBD1	many	TRBJ1-2	TGTGCCAGCAGCCCGGGACAGAAAGTATATGGCTACACCTTC	CASSPGQKVYGYTF
TRBV7-2	.	.	TRBJ2-7	TGTGCCAGCAGCTTGAATCCCCCATGGGCCTACGAGCAGTACTTC	CASSLNPPWAYEQYF
TRBV6-5	TRBD1	.	TRBJ2-2	TGTGCCAGCAGTTACACAGGGGGCGTGTTCACCGGGGAGCTGTTTTTT	CASSYTGGVFTGELFF
TRBV20-1	.	few	TRBJ1-2	TGCAGTGCCGGGACAAGGAGGGGCGGCTATGGCTACACCTTC	CSAGTRRGGYGYTF
TRBV6-2/TRBV6-3	TRBD2	many	TRBJ2-7	TGTGCCAGCAGGCATATCGCTAGCGGGAGGTTCTCCTACGAGCAGTACTTC	CASRHIASGRFSYEQYF
TRBV28	.	many	TRBJ2-2	TGTGCCAGCTTGGACCGGAACACCGGGGAGCTGTTTTTT	CASLDRNTGELFF
TRBV20-1	.	.	TRBJ1-4	TGCAGTGCTAGAGAGGGCAGGGCCGATGAAAAACTGTTTTTT	CSAREGRADEKLFF
TRBV10-3	TRBD2	many	TRBJ2-1	TGTGGCTCGGGGGTAGCGGGAGAGGGGTACAATGAGCAGTTCTTC	CGSGVAGEGYNEQFF
TRBV24-1	TRBD1	few	TRBJ2-2	TGTGCCACCAGCGACGGGACAGGGATCACCGGGGAGCTGTTTTTT	CATSDGTGITGELFF
TRBV11-2	.	.	TRBJ1-6	TGTGCCAGCAGCCAACTATATTCACCCCTCCACTTT	CASSQLYSPLHF
TRBV3-1	TRBD1	few	TRBJ1-2	TGTGCCAGCAGCCGCATCCGGGACAGGGGGCGAAAGTATGGCTACACCTTC	CASSRIRDRGRKYGYTF
TRBV11-2	.	many	TRBJ2-2	TGTGCCAGCAGCCATCCGAAACAGAAACCGAACACCGGGGAGCTGTTTTTT	CASSHPKQKPNTGELFF
TRBV2	.	many	TRBJ1-5	TGTGCCAGCCTAAACGGGCAGGGCGGGCAGCCCCAGCATTTT	CASLNGQGGQPQHF
TRBV7-2	.	many	TRBJ2-5	TGTGCCAGCAGTTTGGGGGGCCGGGAGACCCAGTACTTC	CASSLGGRETQYF
TRBV7-2	.	few	TRBJ2-2	TGTGCCAGCAGCTCACAGGGTCCCGAAATCACCGGGGAGCTGTTTTTT	CASSSQGPEITGELFF
TRBV19	.	many	TRBJ2-3	TGTGCCAGTAGTATTGTTGGTTATACGCAGTATTTT	CASSIVGYTQYF
TRBV20-1	TRBD2	many	TRBJ2-3	TGCAGTGCTAGATACCGTTTTCTAGCGGGAGATCCGACAGATACGCAGTATTTT	CSARYRFLAGDPTDTQYF
TRBV20-1	.	many	TRBJ2-7	TGCAGGACCCCCGGCGTGGCCCTACCCTCCTACGAGCAGTACTTC	CRTPGVALPSYEQYF
TRBV5-1	TRBD2	.	TRBJ2-1	TGCGCCAGCAGCTTGCTGGATAGCGGGAGTAATGAGCAGTTCTTC	CASSLLDSGSNEQFF
TRBV3-1	.	many	TRBJ2-7	TGTGCCAGCAGCCAAGGGACAGAGACCTACGAGCAGTACTTC	CASSQGTETYEQYF
TRBV11-2	.	many	TRBJ2-7	TGTGCCAGCAGCTTGATGCTCGACGAGCAGTACTTC	CASSLMLDEQYF
TRBV2	.	many	TRBJ1-5	TGTGCCAGCACCGCCCGGCGGGATAGCAATCAGCCCCAGCATTTT	CASTARRDSNQPQHF